This T cell receptor (beta chain) was sequenced in a study of blood T cell repertoires in COVID-19. Study in general: Spain, Italy and the United States supplied samples that represented acute and convalescent COVID-19.

Participants were aged about 18 to 90 years, lived in some 23 US areas, and enrolled virtually. Assignment of participants to cohorts was predicated upon participant-reported clinical history. Among Cohort 3 donors, those recovered had two negative PCRs, clearance, or symptom resolution. TCRdb's copy holds only in-frame clones and misses some; the assay was immunoSEQ multiplex PCR. The sample contains hundreds of thousands of clones, approximately 92% of which appear only once. The CDR3 length is 13 residues. The V gene's germline CDR1 is ENHRY and CDR2 SYGVKD. The ends lost 6 bases at V and 4 bases at J; junction bases unmatched: 5.

The chain links TRBV10-3 to TRBJ1-1; TRBD1 matches at 7 bases. The TCR comes from a man aged 30 to 39 who had recovered from COVID-19. Sequenced sample: PBMCs or T cells enriched from blood (not recorded which). CDR3 protein: CAISRQGGTEAFF. CDR3 sequence (DNA): TGTGCCATCAGCCGACAGGGAGGCACTGAAGCTTTCTTT.